The 20 T cell receptor beta chains below were found in one sample sequenced in a study of healthy donors' naive CD4 and CD8 T cells. Each TCR library used roughly 0.45 ug of total RNA and a linear amplification protocol. Each CDR3 protein gets one entry after TCRdb re-called the reads with MiXCR. The sample contains 150,000 to 200,000 distinct CDR3 sequences, 65% to 80% of which appear only once. The sequenced material came from naive CD4+ and CD8+ T cells sorted from blood, pooled from several donors. The receptors originated from a pool of human donors in good health; the sample pools cells from several healthy donors.

CDR3 sequence reads: CSVGRVADLYEQYF. The CDR3 DNA sequence: TGCAGCGTCGGGCGTGTGGCGGATCTCTACGAGCAGTACTTC. V gene TRBV29-1 combines with J gene TRBJ2-7, with D unresolved. V lost 6 bases, J lost 3 bases, and 18 bases lay in between. The length of the CDR3 is 14 residues. CDR1 SQVTM and CDR2 ANQGSEA come from the germline V gene.

This clonotype was seen only a few times. The chain is built from TRBV29-1 and TRBJ2-5; perhaps TRBD2 as D (6 bases). CDR3 length: 10 residues. Germline-derived CDR1 and CDR2 are SQVTM and ANQGSEA. V shed 3 bases and J shed 7 bases, with 6 bases lying between them. CDR3 nucleotides: TGCAGCGTTGACGGGGGGACCCAGTACTTC. Translation gives CSVDGGTQYF.

The genes are TRBV10-1 and TRBJ2-3; TRBD1 might be the D (5 bases). CDR1 WNHNN and CDR2 SYGVQD come from the germline V gene (reference sequence). Trimming removed 0 bases at V and 3 bases at J, with 7 bases between. The CDR3 covers 14 residues. Here the CDR3 reads CASSESGATDTQYF. CDR3 bases: TGCGCCAGCAGTGAGTCAGGGGCTACAGATACGCAGTATTTT.

V gene TRBV27 combines with J gene TRBJ1-2; D uncertain. The CDR3 is made up of 15 amino acids. The V gene's germline CDR1 is MNHEY and CDR2 SMNVEV (reference sequence). Trimming cost V 0 bases and J 5 bases, with 13 bases left between them. CDR3 nucleotide sequence: TGTGCCAGCAGTTTATCCGTGGGGAATCCATATGGCTACACCTTC. This codes for CASSLSVGNPYGYTF.

This clonotype occurred once. The junction and the germline gene differ at one end; a read error may be behind it. The V call is TRBV27, the J call TRBJ1-5, with unresolved D. Germline V gene sequence: CDR1 MNHEY, CDR2 SMNVEV (reference sequence). The CDR3 runs to 14 residues. The CDR3 bases are TGTGCCAACAGTTTAGAGGGTGGAGGTCAGCCCCAGCATTTT. Protein product: CANSLEGGGQPQHF.

This clonotype was counted a few times. This rearrangement joins TRBV6-8 to TRBJ2-3; D perhaps matches TRBD2 (6 bases). This CDR3 is built from 17 residues. Germline V gene sequence: CDR1 MNHGY, CDR2 SAAAGT. V gave up 2 bases and J gave up 5 bases, with 20 bases separating them. CDR3 in DNA: TGTGCCAGCAGTTACGCCTCTGCAGGGAGGCTTGGAGATACGCAGTATTTT. Translated, it gives CASSYASAGRLGDTQYF.

The rearrangement uses TRBV21-1 and TRBJ2-1. TRBV21-1 is assigned pseudogene status. The CDR3 contains 17 residues. CDR3 coding DNA: TGTGCCAGCACCCACCTCTTGATACCGAGCTCCTACAATGAGCAGTTCTTC. Encoded protein: CASTHLLIPSSYNEQFF.

This clonotype has a handful of counts. This chain connects TRBV20-1 to TRBJ2-7; D tentatively reads TRBD1 or TRBD2 (5 bases each). Trimming cost V 0 bases and J 0 bases, with 12 bases left between them. Germline V CDR1 and CDR2: DFQATT, SNEGSKA (reference sequence). The CDR3 is 15 amino acids. CDR3 sequence reads: CSARDSRDLSYEQYV. For the CDR3, the DNA is TGCAGTGCTAGAGATTCGAGGGACCTCTCCTACGAGCAGTACGTC.

The table lists this clonotype with a count of one. This sequence joins TRBV29-1 and TRBJ1-2, with 9 bases that match TRBD1. Germline V CDR1 and CDR2: SQVTM, ANQGSEA. Unmatched junction bases numbered 5, after V lost 6 bases and J lost 6 bases. This CDR3 has 12 amino acids. CDR3: CSVGGQGNGYTF. The CDR3 nucleotides read TGCAGCGTGGGGGGACAGGGAAATGGCTACACCTTC.

The chain recombines TRBV28 with TRBJ2-3; D possibly corresponds to TRBD1 (5 bases). V lost 4 bases to trimming and J lost 4 bases, with 12 bases between them. Germline V CDR1 and CDR2: MDHEN, SYDVKM. The CDR3 runs 14 residues. The CDR3 sequence: CASSSQARADTQYF. The CDR3, as DNA: TGTGCCAGCAGTTCCCAAGCCAGGGCAGATACGCAGTATTTT.

The rearrangement uses TRBV11-2 and TRBJ2-7; 7 bases line up with TRBD1. V was pared by 5 bases and J by 3 bases, with 4 bases of the junction left unmatched. Germline CDR1 and CDR2: SGHAT and FQNNGV. The length of the CDR3 is 13 residues. DNA of the CDR3: TGTGCCAGCAGCCTAAGGGACAGCTACGAGCAGTACGTC. Its translation: CASSLRDSYEQYV.

This clonotype showed up just a few times. The rearrangement links TRBV27 to TRBJ1-5; 7 bases agree with TRBD1. This CDR3 comprises 14 residues. V trimming: 5 bases; J trimming: 6 bases; junction bases outside the gene matches: 7. Looked up from germline, CDR1 is MNHEY and CDR2 is SMNVEV (reference sequence). The CDR3 sequence: CASSPRQGGQPQHF. For the CDR3, the DNA is TGTGCCAGCAGTCCAAGACAGGGTGGTCAGCCCCAGCATTTT.

The V call is TRBV5-6, the J call TRBJ2-7; 8 bases match TRBD2. This CDR3 has 16 amino acids. V lost 6 bases to trimming and J lost 2 bases; unmatched junction nucleotides: 13. Germline loops: CDR1 SGHDT, CDR2 YYEEEE. The CDR3 sequence is CASIDFGSGSPYEQYF. In DNA form, the CDR3 reads TGTGCCAGCATAGATTTTGGGAGCGGGAGTCCCTACGAGCAGTACTTC.

The chain carries TRBV29-1 and TRBJ2-4; 10 bases agree with TRBD2. The V and J ends lost 1 base and 1 base, in that order; junction bases with no gene match: 19. The CDR3 spans 21 residues. Germline V gives CDR1 SQVTM, CDR2 ANQGSEA. The CDR3 is CSVEALAFTSGKEVAKNIQYF. For the CDR3, the DNA is TGCAGCGTTGAAGCGCTCGCGTTCACTAGCGGGAAGGAGGTCGCCAAAAACATTCAGTACTTC.

This chain links TRBV6-6 with TRBJ2-3; D is uncertain. This CDR3 has 16 amino acids. Trimming shortened V by 2 bases and J by 1 base, and 13 bases separated the two germline ends. Germline V gene data show CDR1 as MNHNY and CDR2 as SVGAGI (reference sequence). The CDR3 reads CASSYPQGLGTDTQYF. In DNA form, the CDR3 reads TGTGCCAGCAGTTACCCGCAAGGATTGGGCACAGATACGCAGTATTTT.

The rearrangement joins TRBV12-3 or TRBV12-4 to TRBJ2-1; 7 bases map to TRBD1. The CDR3 has 15 residues. V lost 5 bases to trimming and J lost 4 bases; unmatched junction nucleotides: 8. The CDR3, as DNA: TGTGCCAGCAGTGACGACGGGACAGTTTACAATGAGCAGTTCTTC. Translating gives CASSDDGTVYNEQFF.

The chain carries TRBV19 and TRBJ1-2, with D possibly being TRBD1 (5 bases). This CDR3 is 13 amino acids long. V gave up 7 bases and J gave up 7 bases, with 16 bases separating them. Germline-derived CDR1 and CDR2 are LNHDA and SQIVND (reference sequence). For the CDR3, the DNA is TGTGCCAGTACCCTAGGGAGGGGTCCTGGCTACACCTTC. Encoded protein: CASTLGRGPGYTF.

The chain couples TRBV29-1 to TRBJ1-1, with TRBD1 identical over 7 bases. CDR3 size: 12 residues. Trimming took 6 bases from V and 4 from J; bases not matched to a gene: 5. Germline V gene data show CDR1 as SQVTM and CDR2 as ANQGSEA. CDR3 sequence: CSVVQGGTEAFF. The CDR3 DNA reads TGCAGCGTCGTGCAGGGGGGCACTGAAGCTTTCTTT.

The chain recombines TRBV5-6 with TRBJ1-2; the match to TRBD1 covers 8 bases. Germline assignment: CDR1 SGHDT and CDR2 YYEEEE. The CDR3 extends over 15 amino acids. J gave up 6 bases and V 0 bases, and 7 bases lay outside the gene matches. DNA of the CDR3: TGTGCCAGCAGCTTGGACCTTGACAGGGGAGATGGCTACACCTTC. It yields the protein CASSLDLDRGDGYTF.

This chain uses TRBV29-1 with TRBJ2-5, with unresolved D. The better agreement between TRBJ2-1 and the DNA end casts doubt on the J call. Germline CDR1 reads SQVTM; CDR2 reads ANQGSEA. There are 10 residues in the CDR3. The CDR3 nucleotides read TGCAGCGGGGTTGCGAGTGAGCAGTTCTTC. This sequence encodes CSGVASEQFF.